The 17 T cell receptor beta chains reported below all come from one sample, sequenced in a study of T cells in Graves' hyperthyroidism and ophthalmopathy. RNA transcripts gave rise to amplified TCR beta CDR3 regions. The HTBI primer set drove a first-round RT-PCR of the TCR CDR3. TCRdb reprocessed the multiplex PCR reads via MiXCR and lists one record per CDR3 protein. Counted here are a few hundred thousand distinct CDR3 sequences, around 14% occurring once; the ten biggest clones make up roughly 33%. The specimen was blood. Source of these receptors: a woman younger than 45 with Graves' hyperthyroidism.

The chain is built from TRBV6-5 and TRBJ1-2, with 11 bases lining up with TRBD1. J gave up 5 bases and V 3 bases, and 5 bases lay outside the gene matches. The CDR3 sequence is 15 residues long. Germline CDR1 and CDR2: MNHEY and SVGAGI. CDR3 coding DNA: TGTGCCAGCAGTTATCGGGACAGGGGGTCGTATGGCTACACCTTC. It encodes CASSYRDRGSYGYTF.

Comments on this clonotype: This may come from a read error, since a much larger clone is one base off. The chain employs TRBV3-1 and TRBJ2-1; D ambiguous. The ends were cut back, 0 bases at V and 10 bases at J, with 13 bases in the middle. Looked up from germline, CDR1 is LGHDT and CDR2 is YNNKEL (reference sequence). The CDR3 is 14 residues long. The CDR3 DNA follows: TGTGCCAGCAGCCAAGATGAGACCCCTGGAGAGCAGTTCTTC. Its protein product is CASSQDETPGEQFF.

This clonotype was counted many times. The chain has TRBV2 and TRBJ1-1; D remains ambiguous. Trimming removed 7 bases from V and 12 bases from J, with 15 bases in between. The CDR3 consists of 11 residues. Germline CDR1 SNHLY, CDR2 FYNNEI. Written as DNA, the CDR3 is TGTGCCAGCAAAGGAGCAGGCGTTCCTTTCTTT. This encodes CASKGAGVPFF.

A few counts support this clonotype. The chain is built from TRBV30 and TRBJ2-1; 8 bases match TRBD1. J lost 0 bases, V lost 0 bases, and 1 base had no gene match. Germline lookup yields CDR1 GTSNPN and CDR2 SVGIG (reference sequence). There are 15 residues in the CDR3. The DNA for the CDR3 is TGTGCCTGGAGTGTAGGACAGGGCTCCTACAATGAGCAGTTCTTC. This translates into CAWSVGQGSYNEQFF.

This clonotype turned up a few times. The V call is TRBV3-1, the J call TRBJ2-3; D is perhaps TRBD2 (5 bases). V was cut by 2 bases and J by 1 base, with 13 bases left in between. CDR1 and CDR2 (germline): LGHDT, YNNKEL (reference sequence). The CDR3 has 16 residues. The CDR3 sequence is CASSQPRTAGTDTQYF. The CDR3 coding sequence is TGTGCCAGCAGCCAACCGCGGACTGCGGGCACAGATACGCAGTATTTT.

There are many counts of this clonotype. The chain joins TRBV10-3 to TRBJ1-1; 9 positions match TRBD1. CDR3 size: 14 residues. With 0 bases clipped from V and 4 bases from J, the junction kept 0 bases outside the gene matches. Germline V gene lookup returns CDR1 ENHRY and CDR2 SYGVKD. Written as DNA, the CDR3 is TGTGCCATCAGTGAGTCACAGGGGGCCACTGAAGCTTTCTTT. Translation gives CAISESQGATEAFF.

This clonotype appeared many times. The CDR3 region is CASSATGNNYGYTF. The CDR3 DNA reads TGTGCCAGCAGCGCCACAGGGAACAACTATGGCTACACCTTC. V is TRBV2 and J is TRBJ1-2, with D perhaps matching TRBD1 (6 bases). The CDR3 covers 14 residues. V lost 6 bases and J lost 2, with 13 bases in between. Germline V CDR1 and CDR2: SNHLY, FYNNEI.

The chain recombines TRBV20-1 with TRBJ1-2, with D maybe TRBD1 (6 bases). This CDR3 region has 13 residues. V lost 5 bases, J lost 8 bases, and 18 bases lay in between. Germline V gene lookup returns CDR1 DFQATT and CDR2 SNEGSKA (reference sequence). CDR3 coding DNA: TGCAGTGCTCGAGGGGACACCCTTTTAGGCTACACCTTC. Translated: CSARGDTLLGYTF.

This chain connects TRBV12-3 or TRBV12-4 to TRBJ2-2, with D possibly being TRBD2 (6 bases). The V end was cut by 3 bases, the J end by 7 bases, with 12 bases between. CDR3 length: 14 amino acids. CDR3 residues: CASSFGREVGELFF. For the CDR3, the DNA is TGTGCCAGCAGTTTCGGGCGGGAAGTCGGGGAGCTGTTTTTT.

This clonotype turned up a few times. The gene calls are TRBV4-1 and TRBJ2-5; TRBD2 matches 11 bases. The CDR3 length is 16 residues. With V trimmed by 6 bases and J by 5 bases, 11 bases remained unmatched. The V gene's germline CDR1 is MGHRA and CDR2 YSYEKL. CDR3 nucleotides: TGCGCCAGCAGTCGCGAGGGGACTAGCGGTAGGGAGACCCAGTACTTC. It codes for CASSREGTSGRETQYF.

The count of this clonotype is one. A much larger clone sits a single nucleotide away, making a read error possible. The chain combines TRBV2 with TRBJ2-2, with unresolved D. Germline V gene sequence: CDR1 SNHLY, CDR2 FYNNEI. The CDR3 spans 13 residues. V was trimmed by 3 bases and J by 0 bases, leaving 2 bases between them. DNA for the CDR3: TGTGCCAGCAGTGACGCGAACACCGGGGAGCTGTTTTTT. Amino acids: CASSDANTGELFF.

About this clonotype: This may stem from a read error, because a much larger clone lies one nucleotide away. The chain uses TRBV5-6 and TRBJ2-7; 10 nucleotides line up with TRBD2. Germline loops: CDR1 SGHDT, CDR2 YYEEEE. The CDR3 spans 15 residues. V gave up 2 bases and J gave up 7 bases; unmatched junction bases: 9. This CDR3 reads CASSFEEREGIEQYF. CDR3 sequence (DNA): TGTGCCAGCAGCTTTGAGGAGCGGGAGGGCATTGAGCAGTACTTC.

This clonotype appeared many times. The chain joins TRBV2 to TRBJ1-1; 8 bases align to TRBD1. This CDR3 has 12 amino acids. Trimming removed 7 bases from V and 10 bases from J; junction bases left unmatched: 8. Germline V lookup: CDR1 SNHLY, CDR2 FYNNEI. CDR3 nucleotides: TGTGCCAGCACTGGACAGGGTTTCTTAGCTTTCTTT. It translates to CASTGQGFLAFF.

This clonotype has at least ten counts. CDR3 in amino acids: CASSVKTGGNGYTF. In DNA form, the CDR3 reads TGTGCCAGCAGCGTAAAGACAGGGGGTAATGGCTACACCTTC. The V call is TRBV7-2, the J call TRBJ1-2, with 9 positions matching TRBD1. CDR3 length: 14 amino acids. The junction had 7 bases not matched to a gene; V was cut back by 5 bases and J by 6 bases. Germline V gene data show CDR1 as SGHTA and CDR2 as FQGNSA.

This clonotype appeared many times. J is TRBJ2-5 and V is TRBV11-2; D gene uncertain. CDR1 SGHAT and CDR2 FQNNGV come from the germline V gene. The V end lost 1 base, the J end lost 5 bases, and 11 bases lay between the germline ends. The CDR3 length is 14 residues. CDR3 DNA: TGTGCCAGCAGCTTAGGGTCGGGCTCCGAGACCCAGTACTTC. This translates into CASSLGSGSETQYF.

This clonotype was detected ten times or more. J is TRBJ2-7 and V is TRBV5-1; D perhaps matches TRBD2 (5 bases). The germline CDR1 and CDR2 sequences are SGHRS and YFSETQ. The CDR3 runs 13 residues. Trimming left V 2 bases short and J 2 bases short, with 8 bases between. Here the CDR3 DNA reads TGCGCCAGCAGCTTTCGGGATACCTACGAGCAGTACTTC. It specifies CASSFRDTYEQYF.

V gene TRBV5-1 combines with J gene TRBJ2-1; the D is unclear. Germline assignment: CDR1 SGHRS and CDR2 YFSETQ. V was shortened by 0 bases and J by 10 bases, with 5 bases between the two germline ends. The length of the CDR3 is 11 residues. CDR3 DNA: TGCGCCAGCAGCTTGGACGGGGAGCAGTTCTTC. This encodes CASSLDGEQFF.